The clone carrying this T cell receptor beta chain appeared a few times. The target antigen is unknown. This sample is drawn from a study of T cells in narcolepsy. The CDR3 sequence is 15 residues long. Germline loops: CDR1 SNHLY, CDR2 FYNNEI. V shed 5 bases and J shed 4 bases, with 17 bases lying between them. Profiling relied on immunoSEQ multiplex PCR, and the TCRdb table lists in-frame clones only, not all of them. The sample lists around 18,000 clones, more than 75% seen once, with about 0.77% in the top ten. Notes on the study in general: Autoreactive HCRT-specific and TRIB2-specific clonotypes were marked in same-patient CSF-versus-blood CD4+ comparisons. Autoreactive clonotypes reportedly recurred in blood of same and different patients, not controls.

This receptor was taken from a human donor in good health. The sample taken for sequencing was memory (CD45RA-) CD4+ T cells from blood. The chain joins TRBV2 to TRBJ2-5; D not certain. In nucleotides, the CDR3 is TGTGCCAGCAGTACGCGGATCCTCATAGGAGAGACCCAGTACTTC. This translates into CASSTRILIGETQYF.